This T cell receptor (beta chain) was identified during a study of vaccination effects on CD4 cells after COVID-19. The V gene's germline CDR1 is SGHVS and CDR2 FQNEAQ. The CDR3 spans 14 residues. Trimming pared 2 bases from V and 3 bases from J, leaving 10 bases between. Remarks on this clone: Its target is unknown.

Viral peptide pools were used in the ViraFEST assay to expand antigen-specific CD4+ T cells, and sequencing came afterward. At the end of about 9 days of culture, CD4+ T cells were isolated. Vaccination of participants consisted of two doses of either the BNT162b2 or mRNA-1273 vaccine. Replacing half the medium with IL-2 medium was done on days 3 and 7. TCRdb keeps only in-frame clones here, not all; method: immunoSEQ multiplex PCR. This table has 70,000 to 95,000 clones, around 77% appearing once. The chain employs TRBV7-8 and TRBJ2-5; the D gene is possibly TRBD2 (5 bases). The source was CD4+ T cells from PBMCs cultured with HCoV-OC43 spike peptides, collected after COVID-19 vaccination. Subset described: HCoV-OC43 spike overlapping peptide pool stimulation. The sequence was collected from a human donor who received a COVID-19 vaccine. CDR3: CASSLTRVKETQYF. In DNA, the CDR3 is TGTGCCAGCAGCTTAACTAGGGTCAAAGAGACCCAGTACTTC.